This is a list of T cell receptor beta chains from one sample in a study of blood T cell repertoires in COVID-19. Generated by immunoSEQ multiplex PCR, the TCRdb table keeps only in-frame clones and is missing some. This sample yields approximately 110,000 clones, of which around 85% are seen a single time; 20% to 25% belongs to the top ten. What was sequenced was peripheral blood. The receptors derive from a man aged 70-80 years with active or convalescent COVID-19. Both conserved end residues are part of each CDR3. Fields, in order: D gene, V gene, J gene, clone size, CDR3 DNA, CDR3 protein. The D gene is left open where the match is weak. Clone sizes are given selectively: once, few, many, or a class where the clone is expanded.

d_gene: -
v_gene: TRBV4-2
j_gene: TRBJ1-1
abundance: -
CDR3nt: TGTGCCAGCAGCCAGGTTGTTACGGGGAACACTGAAGCTTTCTTT
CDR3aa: CASSQVVTGNTEAFF

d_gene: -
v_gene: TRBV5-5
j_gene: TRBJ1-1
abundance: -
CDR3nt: TGTGCCAGCAGTTCCGACCCAGGGGACCCTGAAGCTTTCTTT
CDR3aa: CASSSDPGDPEAFF

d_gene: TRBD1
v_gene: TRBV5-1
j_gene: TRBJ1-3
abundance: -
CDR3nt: TGCGCCAGCAGTGCCGGGACAGGGGGAAACACCATATATTTT
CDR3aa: CASSAGTGGNTIYF

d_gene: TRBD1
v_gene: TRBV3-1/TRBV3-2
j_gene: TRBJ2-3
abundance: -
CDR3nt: TGTGCCAGCAGCATCGGACAGGGGACAGATACGCAGTATTTT
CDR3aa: CASSIGQGTDTQYF

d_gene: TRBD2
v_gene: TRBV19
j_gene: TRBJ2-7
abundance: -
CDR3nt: TGTGCCAGTAGTATCGGGGGGACGCTTTACGAGCAGTACTTC
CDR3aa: CASSIGGTLYEQYF

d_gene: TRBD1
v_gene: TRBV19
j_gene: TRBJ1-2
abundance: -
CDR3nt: TGTGCCAGTAGTCCGCCGGGACAGCAAAAGGGAGATGGCTACACCTTC
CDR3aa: CASSPPGQQKGDGYTF

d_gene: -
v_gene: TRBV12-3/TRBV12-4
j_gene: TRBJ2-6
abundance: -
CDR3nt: TGTGCCAGCAGTTCCCTATTGCTCCACGTCCTGACTTTC
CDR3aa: CASSSLLLHVLTF

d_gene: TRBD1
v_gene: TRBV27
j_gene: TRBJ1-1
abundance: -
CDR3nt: TGTGCCAGCAGTCAAAGGGCAGGGGGCGAGAACACTGAAGCTTTCTTT
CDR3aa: CASSQRAGGENTEAFF

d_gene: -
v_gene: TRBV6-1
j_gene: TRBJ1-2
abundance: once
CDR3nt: TGTGCCAGCAGTGAGCGGGGCGCGGGGTATGGCTACACCTTC
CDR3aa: CASSERGAGYGYTF

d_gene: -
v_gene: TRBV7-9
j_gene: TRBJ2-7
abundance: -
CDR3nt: TGTGCCAGCAGCTTAGCCCTATCCGAGCAGTACTTC
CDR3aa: CASSLALSEQYF

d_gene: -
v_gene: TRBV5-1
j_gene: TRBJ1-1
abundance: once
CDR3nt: TGCGCCAGCAGCAGGACAATGAACACTGAAGCTTTCTTT
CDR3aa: CASSRTMNTEAFF

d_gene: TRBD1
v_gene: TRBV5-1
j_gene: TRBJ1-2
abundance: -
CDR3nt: TGCGCCAGCAGCCGCGGACAGGGGCACTATGGCTACACCTTC
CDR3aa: CASSRGQGHYGYTF

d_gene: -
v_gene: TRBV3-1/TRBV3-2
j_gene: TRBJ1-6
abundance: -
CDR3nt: TGTGCCAGCAGCCTTTACAGGGACTCACCCCTCCACTTT
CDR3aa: CASSLYRDSPLHF

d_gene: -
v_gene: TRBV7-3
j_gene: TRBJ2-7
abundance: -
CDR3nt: TGTGCCAGCAGCTTCGTAGGTGCCGCGGGCGAGCAGTACTTC
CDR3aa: CASSFVGAAGEQYF

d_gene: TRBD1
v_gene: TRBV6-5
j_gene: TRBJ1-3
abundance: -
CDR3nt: TGTGCCAGCAGTTACACCGGGACAGGGTCTGGAAACACCATATATTTT
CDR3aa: CASSYTGTGSGNTIYF

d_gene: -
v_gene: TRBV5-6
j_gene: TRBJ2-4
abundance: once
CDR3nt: TGTGCCAGCAGCTTGGGAGACATTCAGTACTTC
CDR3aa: CASSLGDIQYF

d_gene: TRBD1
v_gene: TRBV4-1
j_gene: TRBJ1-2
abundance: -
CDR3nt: TGCGCCAGCAGCCAAGAAGGCAGGGGGACCTCCGTGGGGGGCTACACCTTC
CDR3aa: CASSQEGRGTSVGGYTF

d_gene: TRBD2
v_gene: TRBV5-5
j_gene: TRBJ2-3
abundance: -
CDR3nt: TGTGCCAGCATCGGACTAGAGGGCACAGATACGCAGTATTTT
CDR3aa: CASIGLEGTDTQYF

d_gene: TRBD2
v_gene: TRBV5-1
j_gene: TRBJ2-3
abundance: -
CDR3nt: TGCGCCAGCACTATAGCGGGAACTAGCACAGATACGCAGTATTTT
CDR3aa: CASTIAGTSTDTQYF

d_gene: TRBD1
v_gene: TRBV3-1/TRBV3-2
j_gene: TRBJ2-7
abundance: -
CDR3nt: TGTGCCAGCAGCCCATCCGAGTTCGGGCCACCGGACAGGGCTTACGAGCAGTACTTC
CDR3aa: CASSPSEFGPPDRAYEQYF

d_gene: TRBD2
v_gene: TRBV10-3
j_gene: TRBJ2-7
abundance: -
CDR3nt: TGTGCCATTCAGCTGATGGGGACTAATGAGCAGTACTTC
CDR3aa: CAIQLMGTNEQYF

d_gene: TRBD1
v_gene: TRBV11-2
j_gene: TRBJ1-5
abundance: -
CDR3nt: TGTGCCAGCAGCTTATTAGGGGGCCCTGGCAATCAGCCCCAGCATTTT
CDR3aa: CASSLLGGPGNQPQHF

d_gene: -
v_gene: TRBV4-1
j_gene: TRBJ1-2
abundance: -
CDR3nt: TGCGCCAGCAGCCAGCCGGACATCTCTAACTATGGCTACACCTTC
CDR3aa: CASSQPDISNYGYTF

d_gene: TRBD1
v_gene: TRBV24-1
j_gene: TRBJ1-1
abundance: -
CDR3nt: TGTGCCACCAGTCAGGGGGGGAACACTGAAGCTTTCTTT
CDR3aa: CATSQGGNTEAFF

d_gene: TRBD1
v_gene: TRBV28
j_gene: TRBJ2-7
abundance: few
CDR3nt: TGTGCCAGCAGTAAGCAGACAGGGGCCATCTCCTACGAGCAGTACTTC
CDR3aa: CASSKQTGAISYEQYF

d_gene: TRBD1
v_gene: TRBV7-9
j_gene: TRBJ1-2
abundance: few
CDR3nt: TGTGCCAGCAGCTTAGGGACAGGGAACTATGGCTACACCTTC
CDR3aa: CASSLGTGNYGYTF

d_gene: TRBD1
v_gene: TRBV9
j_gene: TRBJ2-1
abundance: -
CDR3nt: TGTGCCAGCAGCCCTCCGGGACAGAGGCTCAATGAGCAGTTCTTC
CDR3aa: CASSPPGQRLNEQFF

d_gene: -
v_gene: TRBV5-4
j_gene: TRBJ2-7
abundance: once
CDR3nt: TGTGCCAGCAGCTTGGCCGGGAGCTGGGAGCAGTACTTC
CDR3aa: CASSLAGSWEQYF

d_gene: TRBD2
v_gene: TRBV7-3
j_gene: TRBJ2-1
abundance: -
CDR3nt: TGTGCCAGCAGCCCAGGACTAGCGGGGGCCGGGGAGCAGTTCTTC
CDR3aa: CASSPGLAGAGEQFF

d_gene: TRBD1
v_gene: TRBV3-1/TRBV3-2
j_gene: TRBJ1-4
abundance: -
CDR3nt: TGTGCCAGCAGACGACAGGGCCTGAATGAAAAACTGTTTTTT
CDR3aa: CASRRQGLNEKLFF

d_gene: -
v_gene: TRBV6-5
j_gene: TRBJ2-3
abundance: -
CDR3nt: TGTGCCACCAGGGGCGAAGGGGCTGGCACAGATACGCAGTATTTT
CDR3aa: CATRGEGAGTDTQYF

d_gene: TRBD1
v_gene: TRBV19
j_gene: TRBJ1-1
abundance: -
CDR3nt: TGTGCCAGTACCGCGACAGGGGTGAACACTGAAGCTTTCTTT
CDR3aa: CASTATGVNTEAFF

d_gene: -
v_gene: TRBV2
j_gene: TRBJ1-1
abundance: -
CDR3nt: TGTGCCAGCAGTGTTGCGGGGGAAACTGAAGCTTTCTTT
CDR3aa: CASSVAGETEAFF

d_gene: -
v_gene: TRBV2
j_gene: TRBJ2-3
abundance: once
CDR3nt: TGTGCCAGCGATCTCTCGGGAGATACGCAGTATTTT
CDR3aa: CASDLSGDTQYF

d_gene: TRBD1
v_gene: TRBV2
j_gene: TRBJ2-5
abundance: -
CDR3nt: TGTGCCAGCAGCTTTGGACAGGGGGCACAGGGGACCCAGTACTTC
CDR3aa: CASSFGQGAQGTQYF

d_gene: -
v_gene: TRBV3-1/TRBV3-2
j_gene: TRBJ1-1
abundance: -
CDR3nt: TGTGCCAGCAGCCATAAGACAGGTGAAGCTTTCTTT
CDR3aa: CASSHKTGEAFF

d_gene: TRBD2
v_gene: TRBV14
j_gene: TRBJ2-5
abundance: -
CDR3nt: TGTGCCAGCAGCCAAGTCAGGGGCGGGAGGGCCAGAGAGACCCAGTACTTC
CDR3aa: CASSQVRGGRARETQYF

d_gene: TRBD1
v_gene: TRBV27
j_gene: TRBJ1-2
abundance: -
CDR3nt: TGTGCCAGCAGTTTTAGCCCCCCCCGGACAGGGTTTGGTGGTGGCTACACCTTC
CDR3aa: CASSFSPPRTGFGGGYTF

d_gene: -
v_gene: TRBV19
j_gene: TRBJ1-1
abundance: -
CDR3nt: TGTGCCAGTAGTATCCGGGGAACGAACACTGAAGCTTTCTTT
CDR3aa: CASSIRGTNTEAFF

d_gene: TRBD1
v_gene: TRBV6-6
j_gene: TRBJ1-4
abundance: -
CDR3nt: TGTGCCAGCAGTCGGGACAGGGGCCGTTTCGCAACTAATGAAAAACTGTTTTTT
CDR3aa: CASSRDRGRFATNEKLFF

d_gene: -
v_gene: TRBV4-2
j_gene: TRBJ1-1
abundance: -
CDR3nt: TGTGCCAGCAGCCAAGAATTACAGGGGAACACTGAAGCTTTCTTT
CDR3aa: CASSQELQGNTEAFF

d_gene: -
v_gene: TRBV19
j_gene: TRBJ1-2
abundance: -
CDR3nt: TGTGCCAGTAACAACAGAAACTATGGCTACACCTTC
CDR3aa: CASNNRNYGYTF

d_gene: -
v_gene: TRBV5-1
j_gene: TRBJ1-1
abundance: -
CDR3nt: TGCGCCAGCAGCTTGCCCGGGGGTGACACTGAAGCTTTCTTT
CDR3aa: CASSLPGGDTEAFF

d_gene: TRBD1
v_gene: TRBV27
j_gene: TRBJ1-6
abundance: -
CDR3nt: TGTGCCAGCAGTAGGAGGGAGACAGGGTCAACGTTGTCCTATAATTCACCCCTCCACTTT
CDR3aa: CASSRRETGSTLSYNSPLHF

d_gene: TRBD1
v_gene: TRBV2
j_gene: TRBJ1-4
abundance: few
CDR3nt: TGTGCCAGCAGTTTCGGACAGGGGGCGGGTAATGAAAAACTGTTTTTT
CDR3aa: CASSFGQGAGNEKLFF

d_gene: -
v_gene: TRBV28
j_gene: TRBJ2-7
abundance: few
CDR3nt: TGTGCCACGGGCCGGGGTTCCTACGAGCAGTACTTC
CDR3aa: CATGRGSYEQYF

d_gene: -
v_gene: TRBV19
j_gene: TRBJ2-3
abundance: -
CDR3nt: TGTGCCAGTAGTAGGACCGGGACTCTTTTAGATACGCAGTATTTT
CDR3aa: CASSRTGTLLDTQYF

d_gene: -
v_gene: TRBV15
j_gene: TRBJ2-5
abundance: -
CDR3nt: TGTGCCACCAGCAGCGGACAGACCCTCCAAGAGACCCAGTACTTC
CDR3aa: CATSSGQTLQETQYF

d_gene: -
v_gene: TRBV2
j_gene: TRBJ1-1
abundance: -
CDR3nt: TGTGCCAGCAGTGAACAGGGCAAAGAAGCTTTCTTT
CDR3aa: CASSEQGKEAFF

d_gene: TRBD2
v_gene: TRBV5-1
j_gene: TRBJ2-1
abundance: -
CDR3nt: TGCGCCAGCAGCCCCCAGCGGGAGGGTTGGAATGAGCAGTTCTTC
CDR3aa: CASSPQREGWNEQFF

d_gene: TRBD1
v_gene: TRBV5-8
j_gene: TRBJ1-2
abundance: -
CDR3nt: TGTGCCAGCAGCACCGACAGGGAGTACAGCTATGGCTACACCTTC
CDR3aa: CASSTDREYSYGYTF